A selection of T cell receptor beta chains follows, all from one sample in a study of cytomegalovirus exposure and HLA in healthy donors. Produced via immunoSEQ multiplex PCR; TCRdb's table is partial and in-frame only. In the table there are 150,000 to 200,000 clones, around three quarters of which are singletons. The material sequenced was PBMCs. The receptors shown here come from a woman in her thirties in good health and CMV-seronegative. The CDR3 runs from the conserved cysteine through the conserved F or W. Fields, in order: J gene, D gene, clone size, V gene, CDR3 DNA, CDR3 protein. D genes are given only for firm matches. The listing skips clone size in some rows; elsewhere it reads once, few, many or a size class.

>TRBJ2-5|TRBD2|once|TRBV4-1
TGCGCCAGCAGCCAAGATCCGGGTGAGCGGGGGAGCCAAGAGACCCAGTACTTC
CASSQDPGERGSQETQYF
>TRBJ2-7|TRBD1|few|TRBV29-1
TGCAGCGTCGGGACAGGGGGCGCCTACGAGCAGTACTTC
CSVGTGGAYEQYF
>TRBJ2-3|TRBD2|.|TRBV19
TGTGCCAGTAGTATCGGACTAGCGGGAGGGCCCAGGACAGATACGCAGTATTTT
CASSIGLAGGPRTDTQYF
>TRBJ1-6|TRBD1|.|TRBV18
TGTGCCAGCTCACCGGTGACAGGGGACAATTCACCCCTCCACTTT
CASSPVTGDNSPLHF
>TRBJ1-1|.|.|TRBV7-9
TGTGCCAGCAGCTTCTTGTCAGGGGCCGGGGCTGAAGCTTTCTTT
CASSFLSGAGAEAFF
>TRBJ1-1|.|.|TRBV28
TGTGCCAGCAGTCCACTTGGTGGGGGCGGCACTGAAGCTTTCTTT
CASSPLGGGGTEAFF
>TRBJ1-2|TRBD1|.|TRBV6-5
TGTGCCAGCAGTGGATACGGACAGGGGGCATCCTTC
CASSGYGQGASF
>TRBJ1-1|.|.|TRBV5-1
TGCGCCAGCAGCTCTCAGGGTGGCACTGAAGCTTTCTTT
CASSSQGGTEAFF
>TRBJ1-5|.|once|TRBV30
TGTGCCTGGGGTCGGCAATACGGGGAGCAGCCCCAGCATTTT
CAWGRQYGEQPQHF
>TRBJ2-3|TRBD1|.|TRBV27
TGTGCCAGCAGTCCGCCCGGGACAGCTAGCACAGATACGCAGTATTTT
CASSPPGTASTDTQYF
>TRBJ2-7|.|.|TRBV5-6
TGTGCCAGCAGCTCCACCTACCGCCTGGACAGAACCTACGAGCAGTACTTC
CASSSTYRLDRTYEQYF
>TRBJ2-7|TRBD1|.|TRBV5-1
TGCGCCAGCAGCTTGGGAAGGGACAGGCGTACCTACGAGCAGTACTTC
CASSLGRDRRTYEQYF
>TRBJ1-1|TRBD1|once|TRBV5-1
TGCGCCAGCAGTCCGGACAGGGGGCCATCTCTTTCCGCTGAAGCTTTCTTT
CASSPDRGPSLSAEAFF
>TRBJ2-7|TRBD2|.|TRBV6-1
TGTGCCAGCAGTGAAAGGGGGACTAGCGGGGGGGAAGCGTCCTACGAGCAGTACTTC
CASSERGTSGGEASYEQYF
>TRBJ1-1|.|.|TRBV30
TGTGCCTGGAGTAACGGGGGGCGGGACACTGAAGCTTTCTTT
CAWSNGGRDTEAFF
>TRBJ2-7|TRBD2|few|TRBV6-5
TGTGCCAGCAGTTCCGGACTAGCGGGTTCCAACGAGCAGTACTTC
CASSSGLAGSNEQYF
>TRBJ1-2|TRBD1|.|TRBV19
TGTGCCAGTAGTCTGGGGACAGCTAACTATGGCTACACCTTC
CASSLGTANYGYTF
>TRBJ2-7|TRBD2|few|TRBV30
TGTGCCTGGAGTCGCGGGGGGGAGCAGTACTTC
CAWSRGGEQYF
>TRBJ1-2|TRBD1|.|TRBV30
TGTGCCTGGAGTGTAAGACAGGGGACTGGCTACACCTTC
CAWSVRQGTGYTF
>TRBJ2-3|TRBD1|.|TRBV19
TGTGCCAGCACCACAGGGGAAGGCACAGATACGCAGTATTTT
CASTTGEGTDTQYF
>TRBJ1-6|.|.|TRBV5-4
TGTGCCAGCAGCTTGGGGACGGGGTTTTATAATTCACCCCTCCACTTT
CASSLGTGFYNSPLHF
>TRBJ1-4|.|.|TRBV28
TGTGCCAGCAGTTTCGGGGGGTATGAAAAACTGTTTTTT
CASSFGGYEKLFF